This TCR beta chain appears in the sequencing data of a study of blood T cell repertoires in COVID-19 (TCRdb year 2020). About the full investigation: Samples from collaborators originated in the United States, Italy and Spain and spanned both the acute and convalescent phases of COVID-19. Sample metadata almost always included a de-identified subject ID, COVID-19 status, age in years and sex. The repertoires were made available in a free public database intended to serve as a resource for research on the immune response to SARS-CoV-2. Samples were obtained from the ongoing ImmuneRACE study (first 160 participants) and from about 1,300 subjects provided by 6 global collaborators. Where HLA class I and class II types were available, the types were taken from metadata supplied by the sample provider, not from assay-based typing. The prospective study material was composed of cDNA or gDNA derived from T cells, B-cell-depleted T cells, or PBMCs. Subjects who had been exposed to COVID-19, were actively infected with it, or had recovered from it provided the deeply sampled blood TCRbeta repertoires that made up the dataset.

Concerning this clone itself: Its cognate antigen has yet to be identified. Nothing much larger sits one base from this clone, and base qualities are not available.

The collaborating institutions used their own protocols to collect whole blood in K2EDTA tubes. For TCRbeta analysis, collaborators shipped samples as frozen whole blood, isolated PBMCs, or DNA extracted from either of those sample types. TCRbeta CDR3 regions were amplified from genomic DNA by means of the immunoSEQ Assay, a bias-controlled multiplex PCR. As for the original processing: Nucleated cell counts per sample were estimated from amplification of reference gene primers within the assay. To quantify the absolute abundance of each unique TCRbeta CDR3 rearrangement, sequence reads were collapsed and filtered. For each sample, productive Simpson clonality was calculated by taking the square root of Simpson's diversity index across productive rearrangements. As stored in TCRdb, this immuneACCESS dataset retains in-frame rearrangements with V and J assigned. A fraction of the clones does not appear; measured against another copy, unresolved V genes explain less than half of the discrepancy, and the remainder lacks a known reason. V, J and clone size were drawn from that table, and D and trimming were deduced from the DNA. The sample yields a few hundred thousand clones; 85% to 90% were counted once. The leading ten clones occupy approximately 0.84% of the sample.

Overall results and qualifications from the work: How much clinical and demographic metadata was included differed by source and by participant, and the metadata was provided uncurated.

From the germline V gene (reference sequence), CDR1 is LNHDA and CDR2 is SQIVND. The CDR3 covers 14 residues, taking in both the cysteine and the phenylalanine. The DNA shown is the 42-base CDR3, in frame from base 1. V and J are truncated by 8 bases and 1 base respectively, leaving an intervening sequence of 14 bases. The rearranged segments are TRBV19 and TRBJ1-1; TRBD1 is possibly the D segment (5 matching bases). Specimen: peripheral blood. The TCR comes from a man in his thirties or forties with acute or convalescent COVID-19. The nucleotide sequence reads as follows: TGTGCCAGTTGGGGGGGTTTGCGGAACACTGAAGCTTTCTTT. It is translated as CASWGGLRNTEAFF.